The entry below gives a single TCR beta chain sequence along with its context. Its cognate antigen is unknown. This entry comes from a study of T-cell memory formation after mild COVID-19. Findings and caveats of the study: Cross-reactive memory seemingly joined, as some responding clones were found in pre-infection memory.

CDR3 length equals 12 residues. J gave up 5 bases and V 8 bases, and 0 bases lay outside the gene matches. CDR1 and CDR2 from the germline V gene are SEHNR and FQNEAQ (reference sequence). Using its own MiXCR run on the 5' RACE reads, TCRdb lists one record per CDR3 protein. Of over 300,000 distinct CDR3 sequences in the sample, 20% to 25% are singletons; the top ten hold 21%. The source of this sequence is a man between 18 and 35 years old who had mild COVID-19 (a few samples of this study predate the infection). Cell type and time point are not known. The sequenced sample consisted of PBMCs or a T cell subset sorted from them (not recorded which). The chain links TRBV7-9 to TRBJ1-6; TRBD1 agrees at 7 bases. The CDR3 DNA reads as TGTGCCAGCGGACAGGATAATTCACCCCTCCACTTT. The encoded protein is CASGQDNSPLHF. Supplemented by reference TRBV7-9 and TRBJ1-6, the full variable domain reads DTGVSQNPRHKITKRGQNVTFRCDPISEHNRLYWYRQTLGQGPEFLTYFQNEAQLEKSRLLSDRFSAERPKGSFSTLEIQRTEQGDSAMYLCASGQDNSPLHFGNGTRLTVT.